The entry that follows covers one T cell receptor (beta chain) sequence. This clonotype was seen repeatedly, ten times or more. Which antigen it targets is not known. Base qualities are not at hand, and no much larger clone is one base apart. The entry originates in a study of T-cell memory formation after mild COVID-19 (dated by TCRdb to the early 2020s). About the investigation overall: Most TCR sequence clusters were specific to one of the two donors. Longitudinal TCRalpha and TCRbeta repertoire sequencing tracked T-cell clones expanding and contracting after mild COVID-19 in two donors. Two young, previously healthy adult volunteers made up the cohort, one male and one female. The full study reports these points: Only a couple of mild cases were covered in the study, and larger cohorts including severe cases with pre-infection samples were considered necessary. The second-wave clones that peaked on day 37 were not confirmed to be SARS-CoV-2 specific. Clones contracting from day 15 to 85 had balanced CD4/CD8 phenotypes, while a second wave expanding from day 15 to 37 was biased towards CD4+. Some responding clones were found in pre-infection memory, which suggests that pre-existing cross-reactive memory T cells took part in the SARS-CoV-2 response. Contracting CD4+ clones turned up mainly in the CM and EM memory subsets, whereas EMRA was where CD8+ clones were enriched.

The reads were generated on an Illumina NovaSeq 6000. TCRalpha and TCRbeta cDNA libraries were built by 5'RACE with constant-segment primers, adding sample barcodes and unique molecular identifiers. Trizol reagent was used to extract RNA from every sample. Amplification of the libraries took two PCR steps, and the second step added a second sample barcode plus Illumina TruSeq adapters. Libraries were sequenced on an Illumina NovaSeq with 2 x 150 bp paired-end reads. As for the original processing: The reads were demultiplexed and collapsed into UMI-guided consensus sequences using migec v1.2.7. With mixcr v2.1.11, UMI consensuses were aligned to TRA and TRB V and J templates and assembled into clonotypes. Expanded or contracted clonotypes were those called significant by both edgeR and NoisET, with noise models trained on biological replicates. edgeR calls used a false discovery rate-adjusted p below 0.01 and a log2 fold-change threshold of 1. As an exploratory analysis of dynamics, PCA with hierarchical clustering was applied to max-normalized trajectories of the 1000 most abundant clonotypes. Separately sequenced CD4+ and CD8+ repertoires were used to assign a CD4 or CD8 phenotype to each responding clone. TCRdb redid the processing of the public reads, applying fastp at Q25 and MiXCR, and retained in-frame beta chains. Each CDR3 protein gets just one entry, which takes the most common genes and DNA from the rows behind it. None of the V and J calls come from the authors' own analysis; TCRdb made them. The sample profile shows about 260,000 distinct CDR3 sequences; 8% to 9% of them were found once. The ten largest clonotypes hold under 25% of the sample.

Including cysteine and phenylalanine, the CDR3 has 15 amino acids. Solely the CDR3 DNA is kept, with 45 bases framed from the first base. The germline V gene sets CDR1 to MGHRA and CDR2 to YSYEKL. Trimming costs V 0 bases and J 1 base, and their ends lie 10 bases apart. Ficoll-Paque density gradient centrifugation was the method used to isolate PBMCs. This receptor chain uses TRBV4-1 and TRBJ2-7; the D element might be TRBD1 or TRBD2, as each aligns at 5 bases. The clonotype originates from a man aged 18 to 30 who had mild COVID-19 (a few samples of this study predate the infection). The sample titles of this study are shuffled in the database, so cell type and time point are left out; the donor was told from shared clones. The sequenced sample consisted of PBMCs or a T cell subset sorted from them (not recorded which). The DNA reads TGCGCCAGCAGCCAAGATCCCGGGGCATCCTACGAGCAGTACTTC. Protein translation: CASSQDPGASYEQYF.